This is a list of T cell receptor beta chains from one sample in a study of beta chain features in type 1 diabetes. Clones were sequenced by immunoSEQ multiplex PCR, and TCRdb holds only the in-frame ones, with some missing. The sample yields some 350,000 clones, roughly 12% seen once. Sequencing input: naive CD4+ T cells from blood. Every receptor here comes from a woman aged 18-35 years with type 1 diabetes. Both conserved end residues are part of each CDR3. A D gene is named only where the DNA matches it firmly. Clone sizes are given selectively: once, few, many, or a class where the clone is expanded.

TRBV5-5	TRBJ1-2	TRBD1	NA	CASTAGGINYGYTF	TGTGCCAGCACCGCAGGGGGAATTAACTATGGCTACACCTTC
TRBV7-9	TRBJ2-3	TRBD2	few	CASSLALASGSGDTQYF	TGTGCCAGCAGCTTAGCGCTGGCTAGCGGGAGCGGGGATACGCAGTATTTT
TRBV7-9	TRBJ1-4	NA	NA	CASSSAGGEKLFF	TGTGCCAGCAGCTCCGCGGGGGGGGAAAAACTGTTTTTT
TRBV5-1	TRBJ2-3	NA	few	CASSLAGVNTQYF	TGCGCCAGCAGCTTGGCAGGGGTGAATACGCAGTATTTT
TRBV7-9	TRBJ1-1	NA	NA	CASSRGQRGTEAFF	TGTGCCAGCAGTCGCGGCCAGCGGGGTACTGAAGCTTTCTTT
TRBV29-1	TRBJ2-2	TRBD2	NA	CSVGSSGITSSAGELFF	TGCAGCGTTGGGAGTAGCGGGATAACATCCTCCGCCGGGGAGCTGTTTTTT
TRBV18	TRBJ2-3	NA	NA	CASSSVTDTQYF	TGTGCCAGCTCCTCGGTTACAGATACGCAGTATTTT
TRBV5-1	TRBJ2-1	NA	few	CASSLSPSSYNEQFF	TGCGCCAGCAGCTTGTCTCCTAGCTCCTACAATGAGCAGTTCTTC
TRBV11-2	TRBJ2-5	NA	few	CASTKGETQYF	TGTGCCAGCACCAAGGGGGAGACCCAGTACTTC
TRBV5-6	TRBJ1-1	NA	few	CASTPGLNTEAFF	TGTGCCAGCACCCCAGGGCTGAACACTGAAGCTTTCTTT
TRBV7-6	TRBJ2-3	NA	NA	CASSLGPGPGTDTQYF	TGTGCCAGCAGCTTAGGGCCCGGGCCGGGGACAGATACGCAGTATTTT
TRBV6-1	TRBJ2-1	NA	NA	CASRPTGAYNEQFF	TGTGCCAGCAGGCCGACGGGGGCCTACAATGAGCAGTTCTTC
TRBV7-9	TRBJ1-1	NA	NA	CASSPGGTEAFF	TGTGCCAGCAGCCCCGGGGGCACTGAAGCTTTCTTT
TRBV5-1	TRBJ1-4	NA	NA	CASSSESTNEKLFF	TGCGCCAGCAGCTCGGAGTCAACTAATGAAAAACTGTTTTTT
TRBV29-1	TRBJ2-1	TRBD1	NA	CSAFDRADNEQFF	TGCAGCGCATTTGACAGGGCCGACAATGAGCAGTTCTTC
TRBV28	TRBJ1-5	NA	NA	CASSPGGVSNQPQHF	TGTGCCAGCAGCCCCGGCGGGGTAAGCAATCAGCCCCAGCATTTT
TRBV4-2	TRBJ2-2	TRBD2	NA	CASSQDRSGSVAGELFF	TGTGCCAGCAGCCAAGATAGGAGCGGGAGTGTTGCCGGGGAGCTGTTTTTT
TRBV11-3	TRBJ2-1	NA	NA	CASSLEWGGGVNEQFF	TGTGCCAGCAGCTTAGAGTGGGGAGGGGGTGTCAATGAGCAGTTCTTC
TRBV7-9	TRBJ2-3	NA	NA	CASSLALAEDTQYF	TGTGCCAGCAGCTTAGCACTAGCAGAAGATACGCAGTATTTT
TRBV29-1	TRBJ1-4	NA	NA	CSVARGVTTNEKLFF	TGCAGCGTTGCCAGGGGAGTAACAACTAATGAAAAACTGTTTTTT
TRBV5-1	TRBJ1-1	TRBD1	NA	CASSLADRDQTEAFF	TGCGCCAGCAGCTTGGCCGACAGGGACCAAACTGAAGCTTTCTTT
TRBV28	TRBJ1-5	NA	many	CASSMGAGTHF	TGTGCCAGCAGTATGGGGGCTGGTACGCATTTT
TRBV28	TRBJ2-7	TRBD2	few	CASSPLEGLAFGEQYF	TGTGCCAGCAGCCCCCTTGAGGGACTAGCGTTTGGGGAGCAGTACTTC
TRBV7-2	TRBJ2-1	NA	NA	CASSYESGTQSEQFF	TGTGCCAGCAGCTACGAATCCGGGACTCAAAGTGAGCAGTTCTTC
TRBV18	TRBJ1-2	NA	NA	CASSATDSYGYTF	TGTGCCAGCTCAGCGACTGACTCTTATGGCTACACCTTC
TRBV30	TRBJ1-2	NA	NA	CAWSSGRYGYTF	TGTGCCTGGAGTTCAGGGCGCTATGGCTACACCTTC
TRBV7-3	TRBJ2-1	TRBD1	NA	CASSYRGHYNEQFF	TGTGCCAGCAGTTACAGGGGGCATTACAATGAGCAGTTCTTC
TRBV4-1	TRBJ2-1	TRBD1	NA	CASSLNPGQGDNEQFF	TGCGCCAGCAGCCTTAATCCGGGACAGGGGGACAATGAGCAGTTCTTC
TRBV15	TRBJ1-1	TRBD1	few	CATSRDRGDTEAFF	TGTGCCACCAGCAGAGACAGGGGGGACACTGAAGCTTTCTTT
TRBV28	TRBJ2-1	TRBD2	NA	CASSLFSSGYNEQFF	TGTGCCAGCAGTTTATTTTCTAGCGGGTACAATGAGCAGTTCTTC
TRBV29-1	TRBJ1-3	TRBD1	NA	CSAGQGGNTIYF	TGCAGCGCCGGACAGGGCGGAAACACCATATATTTT
TRBV30	TRBJ1-2	NA	few	CAWSSVNYGYTF	TGTGCCTGGAGTTCTGTGAACTATGGCTACACCTTC
TRBV30	TRBJ2-7	NA	few	CAGGVWYEQYF	TGTGCAGGAGGGGTTTGGTACGAGCAGTACTTC
TRBV28	TRBJ2-3	TRBD2	few	CASSSGTSGKTDTQYF	TGTGCCAGCAGTTCTGGGACTAGCGGGAAGACAGATACGCAGTATTTT
TRBV7-3	TRBJ2-1	TRBD2	few	CASSLQSLGLAGRDEQFF	TGTGCCAGCAGCTTGCAATCCCTAGGACTAGCGGGAAGGGATGAGCAGTTCTTC
TRBV4-3	TRBJ2-2	TRBD2	NA	CASSQDTGLAPVGELFF	TGCGCCAGCAGCCAAGATACGGGACTAGCGCCCGTCGGGGAGCTGTTTTTT
TRBV28	TRBJ1-2	TRBD1	NA	CASSLRDRDGYTF	TGTGCCAGCAGTTTACGGGACAGGGATGGCTACACCTTC
TRBV7-3	TRBJ2-7	TRBD2	few	CASSSSRKLAPGDEQYF	TGTGCCAGCAGCTCATCGAGAAAACTAGCGCCTGGGGACGAGCAGTACTTC
TRBV6-1	TRBJ2-1	TRBD1	few	CASSEADRAYNEQFF	TGTGCCAGCAGTGAAGCGGACAGGGCCTACAATGAGCAGTTCTTC
TRBV11-2	TRBJ1-1	NA	NA	CASSSQGATEAFF	TGTGCCAGCAGCTCCCAAGGGGCCACTGAAGCTTTCTTT
TRBV18	TRBJ1-2	NA	few	CASSPPGARNYGYTF	TGTGCCAGCTCACCACCGGGGGCCCGAAACTATGGCTACACCTTC
TRBV2	TRBJ1-5	NA	few	CASRASQPQHF	TGTGCCAGCAGGGCCAGTCAGCCCCAGCATTTT
TRBV18	TRBJ2-2	TRBD2	NA	CASSPTPGLALTGELFF	TGTGCCAGCTCCCCCACACCGGGACTAGCGCTCACCGGGGAGCTGTTTTTT
TRBV30	TRBJ1-2	NA	few	CAWAKGTLGIGYTF	TGTGCCTGGGCCAAAGGGACTTTAGGTATCGGCTACACCTTC
TRBV5-1	TRBJ2-5	TRBD1	few	CASSLGRQGGQETQYF	TGCGCCAGCAGCTTGGGAAGACAGGGTGGGCAAGAGACCCAGTACTTC
TRBV4-2	TRBJ2-7	TRBD2	NA	CASSPWTSLAYEQYF	TGTGCCAGCAGCCCTTGGACTAGCTTGGCCTACGAGCAGTACTTC
TRBV30	TRBJ2-7	TRBD2	NA	CAWSFSLTSGSAYEQYF	TGTGCCTGGAGTTTCTCCCTGACTAGCGGGAGTGCCTACGAGCAGTACTTC
TRBV5-1	TRBJ2-5	TRBD1	few	CASSPGTGGHQETQYF	TGCGCCAGCAGCCCAGGGACAGGGGGCCACCAAGAGACCCAGTACTTC